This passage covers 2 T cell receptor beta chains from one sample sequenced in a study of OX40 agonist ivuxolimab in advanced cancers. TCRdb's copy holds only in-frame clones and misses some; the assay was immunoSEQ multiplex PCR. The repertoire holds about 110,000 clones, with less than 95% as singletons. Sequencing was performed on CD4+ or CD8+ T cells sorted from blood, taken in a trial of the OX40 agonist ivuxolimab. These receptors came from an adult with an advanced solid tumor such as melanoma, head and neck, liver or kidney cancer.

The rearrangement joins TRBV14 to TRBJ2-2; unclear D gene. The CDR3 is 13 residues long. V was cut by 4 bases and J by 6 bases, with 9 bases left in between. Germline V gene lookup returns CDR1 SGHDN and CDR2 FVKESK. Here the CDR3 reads CASSPFAAGELFF. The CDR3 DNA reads TGTGCCAGCAGCCCCTTCGCCGCCGGGGAGCTGTTTTTT. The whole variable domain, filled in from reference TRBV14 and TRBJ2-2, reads EAGVTQFPSHSVIEKGQTVTLRCDPISGHDNLYWYRRVMGKEIKFLLHFVKESKQDESGMPNNRFLAERTGGTYSTLKVQPAELEDSGVYFCASSPFAAGELFFGEGSRLTVL.

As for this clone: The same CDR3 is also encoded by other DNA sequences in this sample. The CDR3 sequence: CASSDRGHINQPQHF. The CDR3 DNA follows: TGTGCCAGCAGCGACAGGGGGCACATCAATCAGCCCCAGCATTTT. The chain combines TRBV6-5 with TRBJ1-5, with TRBD1 matching over 10 bases. This CDR3 comprises 15 residues. V shed 6 bases, J shed 3 bases, and the junction held 5 bases outside the gene matches. CDR1 and CDR2 from the germline V gene are MNHEY and SVGAGI.